The entry below gives a single TCR beta chain sequence along with its context. Its antigen is not known. The CDR3 spans 16 residues. V dropped 5 bases and J dropped 1; count of bases not matched to a gene: 5. A template switching step contributed a universal primer site, while unique molecular identifiers were present in the cDNA. TCRdb re-analysed the 5' RACE reads in MiXCR, keeping a single row per CDR3 protein. The data show roughly 1.6 million distinct CDR3 sequences, roughly 35% seen once. These data originate in a study of identical twins. General observations from the study: There was an excess of low generation probability in the out-of-frame alpha sequences that twins shared.

This sequence joins TRBV12-3 or TRBV12-4 and TRBJ2-5; 12 bases are a match to TRBD2. This TCR came from a newborn girl in good health. The sequenced sample consisted of cord blood. CDR3 residues: CASSHGTSGPQETQYF. CDR3 DNA: TGTGCCAGCAGTCATGGGACTAGCGGGCCCCAAGAGACCCAGTACTTC.